The text below deals with one T cell receptor beta chain. Its antigen is undetermined. Constant-segment primers served in 5'RACE that generated TCR alpha and TCR beta cDNA libraries bearing sample barcodes and UMIs. MiXCR, run by TCRdb on the 5' RACE reads, gives a single entry per CDR3 protein. The repertoire consists of about 440,000 distinct CDR3 sequences, with around 19% occurring once and the leading ten covering 7.5% to 9.5%. This sample was included in a study of T-cell memory formation after mild COVID-19. Study at large: The TCR clusters were mostly specific to one donor.

Study findings and constraints: Memory from before infection featured some responding clones, which suggests cross-reactive memory joined.

This clonotype originated in an adult woman who had mild COVID-19 (a few samples of this study predate the infection). Cell type and time point are not known. Sequencing was carried out using PBMCs or a T cell subset sorted from them (not recorded which).

The CDR3 coding sequence is TGTGCCAGCAGGCGTGGGTTGGGTGAGCAGTTCTTC. This codes for CASRRGLGEQFF. The chain recombines TRBV12-3 or TRBV12-4 with TRBJ2-1; no reliable D call. V lost 6 bases, J lost 9 bases, and 12 bases lay in between. The CDR3 extends over 12 amino acids.